Listed below are T cell receptor beta chains from one sample, sequenced in a study of cytomegalovirus exposure and HLA in healthy donors. Profiling relied on immunoSEQ multiplex PCR, and the TCRdb table lists in-frame clones only, not all of them. The sample lists 250,000 to 400,000 clones, roughly 86% occurring once. Material: PBMCs. The receptors originated from a man younger than 40 in good health and CMV-seronegative. The CDR3 runs from the conserved cysteine through the conserved F or W. The order of the fields is D gene, clone size, J gene, V gene, CDR3 DNA, CDR3 protein. A D gene is named only where the DNA matches it firmly. Size is omitted from some rows. Given values are once, few, many or a class for expanded clones.

.	.	TRBJ2-1	TRBV6-1	TGTGCCAGTCCCGCGGGTCCCTACAATGAGCAGTTCTTC	CASPAGPYNEQFF
.	once	TRBJ2-2	TRBV29-1	TGCAGCGTAGGGGCTCCCGTCGCCGGGGAGCTGTTTTTT	CSVGAPVAGELFF
.	once	TRBJ1-5	TRBV18	TGTGCCAGCTCACCAATAACAGGGTTAGGCAATCAGCCCCAGCATTTT	CASSPITGLGNQPQHF
TRBD1	once	TRBJ1-6	TRBV6-5	TGTGCCAGCAGTTACAGGGGGCCTAATTCACCCCTCCACTTT	CASSYRGPNSPLHF
TRBD2	.	TRBJ2-1	TRBV4-1	TGCGCCAGCAGCCTCACGGACTATAGCGGGGGGGCAAGTGAGCAGTTCTTC	CASSLTDYSGGASEQFF
.	once	TRBJ2-5	TRBV5-4	TGTGCCAGCAGCTTGGTCGGCGGGACCCAGTACTTC	CASSLVGGTQYF
.	.	TRBJ2-1	TRBV15	TGTGCCACCAGCCGAGCGGTGGGGCCTCATGAGCAGTTCTTC	CATSRAVGPHEQFF
TRBD1	.	TRBJ1-4	TRBV4-3	TGCGCCAGCAGCCGGACAGGGGGCAATGAAAAACTGTTTTTT	CASSRTGGNEKLFF
.	.	TRBJ2-7	TRBV18	TGTGCCAGCTCACCCAGGGTATCCTACGAGCAGTACTTC	CASSPRVSYEQYF
.	.	TRBJ2-1	TRBV6-5	TGTGCCAGCAGTTACCAGCGGGAGCAGTTCTTC	CASSYQREQFF
.	.	TRBJ2-5	TRBV9	TGTGCCAGCAGCGTAGGTTGGGGGGTCCAAGAGACCCAGTACTTC	CASSVGWGVQETQYF
.	.	TRBJ1-4	TRBV2	TGTGCCAGCAGTGGGACAGCTCCGGCAACTAATGAAAAACTGTTTTTT	CASSGTAPATNEKLFF